This T cell receptor beta chain was sequenced for a study of CD8 T cells in Susac syndrome. General study results and limits: The study recognized that the number of individuals in its TCR sequencing and HLA analysis was relatively small.

As concerns this clonotype: Antigen: not known.

RNA amounts of roughly 0.5 to 1 ug underwent reverse transcription with random hexamers. Amplification of TCR beta CDR3 was carried out by immunoSEQ multiplex PCR, which covered 54 Vbeta and 13 Jbeta segments. TCRdb analysed the immunoSEQ multiplex PCR reads with MiXCR anew, one entry per CDR3 protein. This table holds 180,000 or so distinct CDR3 sequences, 85% to 95% found once. Germline CDR1 DFQATT, CDR2 SNEGSKA (reference sequence). J lost 7 bases, V lost 4 bases, and 8 bases had no gene match. The CDR3 runs 14 residues. TCR beta sequencing covered blood CD8+ and CD4+ T cells. Bulk CD8+ and CD4+ cells came from magnetic negative isolation; CD8+ TEMRA by FACS.

Material for sequencing was CD4+ T cells from PBMCs. This TCR derives from a human donor in good health. The chain uses TRBV20-1 and TRBJ2-2; TRBD1 aligns across 8 bases. The CDR3 DNA follows: TGCAGTGCTACACCGACAGGGGATGTCGGGGAGCTGTTTTTT. The encoded protein is CSATPTGDVGELFF.